This T cell receptor (beta chain) was sequenced for a study of cytomegalovirus exposure and HLA in healthy donors. Study summary: Researchers found that approximately 85% of 398 genotyped donors fell within the Caucasian-associated ancestry cluster.

V lost 6 bases and J 5 bases, leaving 16 bases between the germline ends. The CDR3 is 14 amino acids. CDR1 KGHSH and CDR2 LQKENI come from the germline V gene. A multiplex PCR was run with 60 Vbeta primers and 13 Jbeta primers. This table comes from immunoSEQ multiplex PCR, and its TCRdb copy is limited to in-frame clones, with some not included. This sample has tens of thousands of clones; about 80% occur once, and the top ten carry around 2.8%. General observations from the study: Later work associated roughly 17,000 TCR beta sequences with HLA alleles at 0.05 false discovery rate. V segments that were indistinguishable, TRBV6-2 and TRBV6-3 among them, were omitted from analysis. Most sequenced TCRs were rare (though some public TCRs occurred in many donors).

As to this clone: Its antigen is still unknown.

The chain links TRBV18 to TRBJ1-1; no reliable D call. The receptor's source is a man aged 50-60 years in good health and CMV-seronegative. The source material was PBMCs. The CDR3 spells CASSPGLSVTEAFF. The DNA of the CDR3 is TGTGCCAGCTCTCCGGGTCTCTCGGTGACTGAAGCTTTCTTT. Full variable domain (rest looked up from reference TRBV18 and TRBJ1-1): NAGVMQNPRHLVRRRGQEARLRCSPMKGHSHVYWYRQLPEEGLKFMVYLQKENIIDESGMPKERFSAEFPKEGPSILRIQQVVRGDSAAYFCASSPGLSVTEAFFGQGTRLTVV.